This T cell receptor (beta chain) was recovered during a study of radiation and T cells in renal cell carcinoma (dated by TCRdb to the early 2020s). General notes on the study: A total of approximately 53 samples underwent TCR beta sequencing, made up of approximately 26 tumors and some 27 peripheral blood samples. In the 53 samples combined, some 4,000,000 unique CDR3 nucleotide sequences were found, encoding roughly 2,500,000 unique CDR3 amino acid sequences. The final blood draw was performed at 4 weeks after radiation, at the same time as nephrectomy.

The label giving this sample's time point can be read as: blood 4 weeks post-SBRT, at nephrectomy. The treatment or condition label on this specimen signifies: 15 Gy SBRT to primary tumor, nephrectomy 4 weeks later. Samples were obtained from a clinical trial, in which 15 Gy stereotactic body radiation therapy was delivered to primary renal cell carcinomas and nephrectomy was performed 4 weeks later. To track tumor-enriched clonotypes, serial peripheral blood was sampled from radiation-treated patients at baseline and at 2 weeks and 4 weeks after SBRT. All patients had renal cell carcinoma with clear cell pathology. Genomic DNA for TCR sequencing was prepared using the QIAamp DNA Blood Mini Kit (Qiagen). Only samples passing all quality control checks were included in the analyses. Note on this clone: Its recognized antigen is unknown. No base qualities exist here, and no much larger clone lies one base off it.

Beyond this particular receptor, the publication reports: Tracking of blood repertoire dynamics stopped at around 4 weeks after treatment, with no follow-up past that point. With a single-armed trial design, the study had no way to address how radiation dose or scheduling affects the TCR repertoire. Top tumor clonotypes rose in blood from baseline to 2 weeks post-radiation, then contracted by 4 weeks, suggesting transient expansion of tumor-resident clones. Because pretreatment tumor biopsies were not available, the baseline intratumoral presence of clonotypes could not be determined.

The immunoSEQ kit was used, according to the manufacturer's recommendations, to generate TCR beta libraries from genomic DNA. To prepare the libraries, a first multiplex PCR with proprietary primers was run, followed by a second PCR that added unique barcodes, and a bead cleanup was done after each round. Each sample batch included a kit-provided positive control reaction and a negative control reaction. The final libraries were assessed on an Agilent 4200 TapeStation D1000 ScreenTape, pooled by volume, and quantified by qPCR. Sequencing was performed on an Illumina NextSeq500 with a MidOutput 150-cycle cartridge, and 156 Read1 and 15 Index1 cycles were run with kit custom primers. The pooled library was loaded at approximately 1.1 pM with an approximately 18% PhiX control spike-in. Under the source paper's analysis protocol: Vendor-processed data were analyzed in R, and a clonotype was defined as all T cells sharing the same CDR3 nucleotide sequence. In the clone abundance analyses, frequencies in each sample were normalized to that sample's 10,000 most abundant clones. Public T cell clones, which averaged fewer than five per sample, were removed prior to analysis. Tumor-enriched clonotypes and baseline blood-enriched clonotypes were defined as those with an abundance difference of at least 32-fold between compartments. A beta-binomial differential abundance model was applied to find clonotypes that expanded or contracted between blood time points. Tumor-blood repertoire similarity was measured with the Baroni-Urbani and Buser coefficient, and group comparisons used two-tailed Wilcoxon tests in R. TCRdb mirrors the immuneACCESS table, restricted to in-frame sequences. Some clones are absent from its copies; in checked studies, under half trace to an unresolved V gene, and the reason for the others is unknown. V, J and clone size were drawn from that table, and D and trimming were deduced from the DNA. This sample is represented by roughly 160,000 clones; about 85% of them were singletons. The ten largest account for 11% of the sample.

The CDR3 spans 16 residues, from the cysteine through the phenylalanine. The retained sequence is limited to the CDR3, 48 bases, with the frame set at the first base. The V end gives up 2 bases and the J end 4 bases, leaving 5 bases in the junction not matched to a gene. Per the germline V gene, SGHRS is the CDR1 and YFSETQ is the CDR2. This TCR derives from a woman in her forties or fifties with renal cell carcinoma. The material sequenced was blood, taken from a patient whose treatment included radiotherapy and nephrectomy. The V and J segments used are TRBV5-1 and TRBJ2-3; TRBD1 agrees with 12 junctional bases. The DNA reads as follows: TGCGCCAGCAGCTTTGGGACAGGGGGCGTTCCAGATACGCAGTATTTT. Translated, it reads CASSFGTGGVPDTQYF.